The source of this TCR beta chain is a study of cytomegalovirus exposure and HLA in healthy donors. Findings and caveats of the study: Roughly uniform sequencing depth across donors was assumed, possibly incorrectly. CMV serostatus stood as the only immune exposure information on hand. TCR beta sequences reportedly predicted most subjects' HLA-A and HLA-B alleles accurately.

A word on this clone: Its antigen is undetermined.

The CDR3 contains 16 residues. CDR1 SGHVS and CDR2 FQNEAQ come from the germline V gene. With 2 bases clipped from V and 0 bases from J, the junction kept 7 bases outside the gene matches. PCR was performed using 60 Vbeta and 13 Jbeta primers. Method: immunoSEQ multiplex PCR; TCRdb's copy keeps in-frame clones and lacks some. The data contain approximately 44,000 clones, about 80% of them singletons. This sequence originates from a man under 40 in good health and CMV-seronegative. The sample taken for sequencing was PBMCs. V usage is TRBV7-8 and J usage is TRBJ2-7, with 7 nucleotides matching TRBD1. CDR3 region: CASSLSDRWSSYEQYF. As DNA, the CDR3 is TGTGCCAGCAGCTTATCGGACAGGTGGAGCTCCTACGAGCAGTACTTC.